Below, 9 T cell receptor beta chains from the same sample are listed, as sequenced in a study of cytomegalovirus exposure and HLA in healthy donors. The primer mix had 60 Vbeta and 13 Jbeta primers. Clones were read by immunoSEQ multiplex PCR, and TCRdb kept only the in-frame ones, dropping some. The table lists a few hundred thousand clones, 65% to 80% of them singletons, with 0.2% to 0.25% in the top ten. Sequenced material: PBMCs. These receptors originate from a girl aged 2-10 years in good health and CMV-seronegative.

The chain joins TRBV19 to TRBJ2-3, with TRBD1 as a possible D gene (5 bases). Germline assignment: CDR1 LNHDA and CDR2 SQIVND (reference sequence). Trimming cost V 5 bases and J 2 bases, with 14 bases left between them. The CDR3 runs 15 residues. The CDR3 bases are TGTGCCAGTAGTCCATACCAGGGATACACAGATACGCAGTATTTT. This encodes CASSPYQGYTDTQYF.

This clone was counted once. The gene calls are TRBV5-1 and TRBJ1-2, with 7 positions matching TRBD1. J gave up 8 bases and V 3 bases, and 13 bases lay outside the gene matches. CDR1 and CDR2 from the germline V gene are SGHRS and YFSETQ. The length of the CDR3 is 15 residues. The CDR3 region is CASSSGQLGYLGYTF. The CDR3 DNA is TGCGCCAGCAGCTCGGGACAGCTCGGTTATTTGGGCTACACCTTC.

This rearrangement joins TRBV6-1 to TRBJ2-1; 9 bases map to TRBD2. The CDR3 is 14 residues long. Trimming at V came to 9 bases and at J to 6 bases, leaving 9 bases not matched to a gene. CDR1 is MNHNS and CDR2 is SASEGT in the germline V gene. The CDR3: CASKGLAVSNEQFF. CDR3 nucleotide sequence: TGTGCCAGTAAGGGACTAGCAGTTTCCAATGAGCAGTTCTTC.

The count of this clone is one. The CDR3 reads CASTVDSGSYEQYF. The CDR3 DNA sequence: TGCGCCAGCACTGTTGATAGCGGCTCCTACGAGCAGTACTTC. The chain combines TRBV5-1 with TRBJ2-7, with D possibly being TRBD2 (6 bases). The ends were cut back, 6 bases at V and 0 bases at J, with 13 bases in the middle. The V gene's germline CDR1 is SGHRS and CDR2 YFSETQ. This CDR3 has 14 residues.

As concerns this clone: The same CDR3 can be traced to other DNA sequences in this sample. This sequence joins TRBV5-1 and TRBJ2-3; the match to TRBD2 covers 11 bases. The CDR3 has 17 residues. The V and J ends lost 0 bases and 3 bases, in that order; junction bases with no gene match: 6. CDR1 is SGHRS and CDR2 is YFSETQ in the germline V gene. CDR3 DNA: TGCGCCAGCAGCTTGGGCCTAGCGGGAGGATCAACAGATACGCAGTATTTT. Translation: CASSLGLAGGSTDTQYF.

This clone was recorded only once. The rearrangement joins TRBV15 to TRBJ1-3; 8 nucleotides agree with TRBD1. Germline V lookup: CDR1 LNHNV, CDR2 YYDKDF (reference sequence). After removal of 3 bases from V and 4 bases from J, the junction contained 2 bases not matched to a gene. The CDR3 loop spans 14 amino acids. This CDR3 reads CATSRRTGGNTIYF. CDR3 sequence (DNA): TGTGCCACCAGCAGGCGGACAGGGGGAAACACCATATATTTT.

The gene calls are TRBV28 and TRBJ2-7; D possibly corresponds to TRBD2 (6 bases). V lost 6 bases, J lost 2 bases, and 11 bases lay in between. The length of the CDR3 is 13 residues. The germline gives CDR1 MDHEN, CDR2 SYDVKM. The CDR3 DNA is TGTGCCAGCAGCCGACTAGGCCCCTACGAGCAGTACTTC. This translates into CASSRLGPYEQYF.

The V gene is TRBV5-1, the J gene TRBJ2-7; 8 nucleotides agree with TRBD2. The length of the CDR3 is 15 residues. CDR1 is SGHRS, CDR2 YFSETQ, per germline. J was trimmed by 0 bases and V by 6 bases; bases with no gene match: 8. The CDR3 reads CASKLVAGSSYEQYF. In DNA form, the CDR3 reads TGCGCCAGCAAACTTGTAGCGGGGTCCTCCTACGAGCAGTACTTC.

The chain joins TRBV2 to TRBJ1-5; no clear D. CDR1 is SNHLY, CDR2 FYNNEI, per germline. The CDR3 is 13 amino acids. Trimming stripped 4 bases from V and 4 bases from J, with 8 bases between. Here the CDR3 DNA reads TGTGCCAGCAGTGGTACAGATAATCAGCCCCAGCATTTT. This gives the protein CASSGTDNQPQHF.